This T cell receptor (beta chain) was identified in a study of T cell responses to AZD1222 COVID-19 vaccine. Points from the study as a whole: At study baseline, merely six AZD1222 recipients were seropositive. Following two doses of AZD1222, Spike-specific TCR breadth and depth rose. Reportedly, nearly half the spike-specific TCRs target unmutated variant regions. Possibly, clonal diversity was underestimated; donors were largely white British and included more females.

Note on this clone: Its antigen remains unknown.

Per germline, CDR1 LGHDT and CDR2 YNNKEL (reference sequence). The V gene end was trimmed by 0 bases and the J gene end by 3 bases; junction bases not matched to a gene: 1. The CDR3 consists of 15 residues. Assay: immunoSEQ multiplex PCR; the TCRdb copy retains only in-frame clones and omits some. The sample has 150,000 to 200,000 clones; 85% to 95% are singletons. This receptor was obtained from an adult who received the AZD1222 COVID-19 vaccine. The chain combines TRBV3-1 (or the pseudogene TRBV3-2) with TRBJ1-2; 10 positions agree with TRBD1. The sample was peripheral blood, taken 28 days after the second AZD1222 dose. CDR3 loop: CASSQEDRGDYGYTF. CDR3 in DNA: TGTGCCAGCAGCCAAGAGGACAGGGGGGACTATGGCTACACCTTC.